The 3 T cell receptor beta chains reported below all come from one sample, sequenced in a study of cytomegalovirus exposure and HLA in healthy donors. Primers for the PCR totalled 60 Vbeta and 13 Jbeta. Here immunoSEQ multiplex PCR was the method, and the copy in TCRdb shows in-frame clones only, minus some. The specimen's table records 68,000 or so clones. The sequenced material came from PBMCs. The receptors originated from a female donor in good health and CMV-seropositive.

The rearrangement joins TRBV18 to TRBJ1-5; 7 bases map to TRBD1. The germline gives CDR1 KGHSH, CDR2 LQKENI. Losses at the gene ends were 4 bases for V and 3 bases for J; bases not matched to a gene: 6. This CDR3 contains 15 residues. CDR3 region: CASSRETGNNQPQHF. The CDR3 DNA is TGTGCCAGCTCACGCGAGACAGGGAACAATCAGCCCCAGCATTTT.

The CDR3 here is CASSLGGRGDTQYF. In DNA, the CDR3 is TGCGCCAGCAGCTTAGGAGGGAGAGGGGATACGCAGTATTTT. The V and J genes are TRBV5-1 and TRBJ2-3; a weak D match, TRBD2 (6 bases). V lost 2 bases and J 6 bases, leaving 13 bases between the germline ends. There are 14 residues in the CDR3. Germline V CDR1 and CDR2: SGHRS, YFSETQ.

The J gene is TRBJ1-1, the V gene TRBV19, with 10 positions matching TRBD1. V shed 4 bases, J shed 0 bases, and the junction held 5 bases outside the gene matches. The germline CDR1 and CDR2 sequences are LNHDA and SQIVND (reference sequence). This CDR3 has 16 amino acids. For the CDR3, the DNA is TGTGCCAGTAGTAAGGGGACAGGGGTTATGAACACTGAAGCTTTCTTT. Translating gives CASSKGTGVMNTEAFF.